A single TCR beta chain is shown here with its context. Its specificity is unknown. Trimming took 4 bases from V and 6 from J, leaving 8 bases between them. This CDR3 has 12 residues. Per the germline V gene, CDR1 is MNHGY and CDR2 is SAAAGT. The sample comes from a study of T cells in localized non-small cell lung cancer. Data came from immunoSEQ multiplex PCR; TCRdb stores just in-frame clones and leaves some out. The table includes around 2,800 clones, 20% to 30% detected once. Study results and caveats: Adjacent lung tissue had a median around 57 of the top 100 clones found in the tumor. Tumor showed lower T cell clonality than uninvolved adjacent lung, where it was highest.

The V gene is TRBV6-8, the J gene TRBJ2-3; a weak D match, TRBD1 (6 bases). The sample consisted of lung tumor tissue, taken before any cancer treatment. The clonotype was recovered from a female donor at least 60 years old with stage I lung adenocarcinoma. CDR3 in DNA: TGTGCCAGCAGTTCTCAGGGGGATACGCAGTATTTT. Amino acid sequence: CASSSQGDTQYF.